The source of this T cell receptor beta chain is a study of cytomegalovirus exposure and HLA in healthy donors. Whole-study findings and limits: The records held CMV serostatus as the only immune exposure information. There were three CMV-associated chains whose specificity for CMV antigens was confirmed in vitro.

About this clone itself: What it binds is not known.

A multiplex PCR was run with 60 Vbeta primers and 13 Jbeta primers. Profiled with immunoSEQ multiplex PCR; TCRdb holds only in-frame clones, not every one. The listing contains 60,000 to 70,000 clones. The CDR3 totals 14 residues. Germline lookup yields CDR1 SGHRS and CDR2 YFSETQ. Trimming removed 1 base at V and 6 bases at J, with 14 bases between. The source of this sequence is a boy between 5 and 17 years old in good health and CMV-seronegative. Sequencing used PBMCs. This chain links TRBV5-1 with TRBJ2-7; D perhaps matches TRBD1 (6 bases). This chain's CDR3 is CASSLFSDSGEQYF. The CDR3 DNA reads TGCGCCAGCAGCTTGTTTTCGGACAGCGGCGAGCAGTACTTC.